The 8 T cell receptor beta chains given below trace back to one sample, sequenced in a study of CD8 T cells in Susac syndrome. Random-hexamer reverse transcription was applied to roughly 0.45 to 1 ug RNA. MiXCR was run by TCRdb on the immunoSEQ multiplex PCR reads, yielding one entry per CDR3 protein. The repertoire holds 250,000 to 300,000 distinct CDR3 sequences, with more than 75% as singletons. Sequenced input: CD8+ T cells from PBMCs. The source is a human donor with multiple sclerosis.

The chain combines TRBV10-3 with TRBJ2-6, with a possible D match to TRBD1 (6 bases). V was pared by 1 base and J by 4 bases, with 23 bases between. In germline, CDR1 is ENHRY, CDR2 SYGVKD. This CDR3 contains 20 residues. CDR3 nucleotides: TGTGCCATCAGTGAGTTGATGACAGGCTCTGGTCCGTCGGGGGCCAACGTCCTGACTTTC. This sequence encodes CAISELMTGSGPSGANVLTF.

The V gene is TRBV10-3, the J gene TRBJ1-1; possible D gene TRBD1, 6 bases. Germline CDR1 ENHRY, CDR2 SYGVKD. The V end was cut by 10 bases, the J end by 4 bases, with 16 bases between. The CDR3 sequence is 13 residues long. The CDR3 nucleotides are TGTGCCACCCTGGGGGGCGGGGGCACTGAAGCTTTCTTT. It codes for CATLGGGGTEAFF.

This clonotype was seen more than once but under ten times. V usage is TRBV7-6 and J usage is TRBJ2-4; no firm D call. V was clipped by 4 bases and J by 13 bases, with 17 bases between them. The CDR3 extends over 13 amino acids. Germline CDR1 SGHVS, CDR2 FNYEAQ. The CDR3 sequence: CASSYLAFRVQYF. For the CDR3, the DNA is TGTGCCAGCAGCTATTTGGCTTTCCGGGTCCAGTACTTC.

This clonotype has a handful of counts. At one of its ends the junction is not consistent with the germline gene, which may arise from a read error. The chain recombines TRBV6-6 with TRBJ2-7, with unresolved D. This CDR3 is built from 11 residues. Germline V gene lookup returns CDR1 MNHNY and CDR2 SVGAGI (reference sequence). CDR3 sequence (DNA): TGTGCCAGCAGTTACTCCGACGAGCAGTACTTC. This gives the protein CASSYSDEQYF.

CDR3 region: CASSLGPSGEQYF. In nucleotides, the CDR3 is TGTGCCAGCAGTTTGGGGCCCTCGGGGGAGCAGTACTTC. V gene TRBV27 combines with J gene TRBJ2-7; D tentatively fits TRBD1 or TRBD2 (5 bases each). V was clipped by 3 bases and J by 7 bases, with 13 bases between them. This CDR3 is 13 amino acids long. Germline V gene sequence: CDR1 MNHEY, CDR2 SMNVEV (reference sequence).

This chain uses TRBV29-1 with TRBJ2-3, with D unresolved. V was shortened by 3 bases and J by 2 bases, with 12 bases between the two germline ends. The CDR3 runs 14 residues. The V gene's germline CDR1 is SQVTM and CDR2 ANQGSEA. CDR3 nucleotides: TGCAGCGTTGACACGGGTCCAGACACAGATACGCAGTATTTT. This sequence encodes CSVDTGPDTDTQYF.

This sequence joins TRBV11-2 and TRBJ2-7, with D perhaps matching TRBD2 (5 bases). The V end lost 3 bases, the J end lost 1 base, and 19 bases lay between the germline ends. Germline V gene data show CDR1 as SGHAT and CDR2 as FQNNGV. This CDR3 spans 17 amino acids. The CDR3 nucleotides read TGTGCCAGCAGCTTTAACTCAGCGGATCAGACTTCCTACGAGCAGTACTTC. Its translation is CASSFNSADQTSYEQYF.

The rearrangement joins TRBV28 to TRBJ1-1; no definite D call. Trimming took 3 bases from V and 1 from J, leaving 12 bases between them. From germline, CDR1 is MDHEN and CDR2 SYDVKM. CDR3 length equals 15 residues. CDR3 sequence reads: CASSFRGMGNTEAFF. The CDR3 bases are TGTGCCAGCAGTTTCCGTGGGATGGGGAACACTGAAGCTTTCTTT.